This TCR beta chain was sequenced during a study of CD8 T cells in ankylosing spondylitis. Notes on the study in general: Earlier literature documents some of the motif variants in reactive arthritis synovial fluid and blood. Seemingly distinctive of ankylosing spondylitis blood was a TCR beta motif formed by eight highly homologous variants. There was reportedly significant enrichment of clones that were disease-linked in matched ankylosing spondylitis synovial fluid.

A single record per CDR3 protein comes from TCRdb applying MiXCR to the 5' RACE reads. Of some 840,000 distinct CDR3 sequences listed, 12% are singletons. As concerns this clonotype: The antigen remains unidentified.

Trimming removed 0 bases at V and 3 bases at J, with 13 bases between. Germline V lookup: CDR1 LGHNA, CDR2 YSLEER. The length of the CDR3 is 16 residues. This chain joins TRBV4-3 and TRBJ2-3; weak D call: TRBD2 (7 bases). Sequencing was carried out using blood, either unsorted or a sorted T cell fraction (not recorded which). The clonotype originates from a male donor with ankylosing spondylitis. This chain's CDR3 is CASSQEPGGRTDTQYF. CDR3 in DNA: TGCGCCAGCAGCCAAGAACCGGGGGGCCGGACAGATACGCAGTATTTT.